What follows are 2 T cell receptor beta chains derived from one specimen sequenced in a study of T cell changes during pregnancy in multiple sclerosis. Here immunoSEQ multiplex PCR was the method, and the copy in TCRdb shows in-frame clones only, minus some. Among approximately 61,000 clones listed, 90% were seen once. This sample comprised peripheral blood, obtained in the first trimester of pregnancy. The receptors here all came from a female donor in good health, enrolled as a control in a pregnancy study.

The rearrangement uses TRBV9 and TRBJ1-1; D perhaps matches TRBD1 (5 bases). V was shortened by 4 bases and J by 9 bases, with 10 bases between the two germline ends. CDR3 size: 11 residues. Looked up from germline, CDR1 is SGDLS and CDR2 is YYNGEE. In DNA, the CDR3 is TGTGCCAGCAGCCCGCAGGGAAAAGCTTTCTTT. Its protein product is CASSPQGKAFF.

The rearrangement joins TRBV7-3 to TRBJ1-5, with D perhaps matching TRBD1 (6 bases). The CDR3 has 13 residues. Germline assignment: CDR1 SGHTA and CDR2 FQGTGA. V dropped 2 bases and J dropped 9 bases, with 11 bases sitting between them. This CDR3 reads CASSLWPQGPQHF. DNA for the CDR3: TGTGCCAGCAGCTTATGGCCACAGGGGCCCCAGCATTTT.